The 20 T cell receptor beta chains below all came from one sample that was sequenced in a study of shared clonotypes between healthy human individuals. Using immunoSEQ multiplex PCR, the repertoire was profiled, and TCRdb retains in-frame clones only, with some absent. The top ten clones hold under 0.45% of a sample with millions of clones, approximately 95% of them seen once. Input material: naive CD4+ T cells from PBMCs. Subset of the sample: CD45RA+ positively selected. The receptors derive from a man aged 18 to 29 in good health. Some clones in this sample may be carry-over from other donors' samples.

This clone was seen once. This sequence joins TRBV9 and TRBJ1-1; unclear D gene. Trimming removed 4 bases from V and 2 bases from J, with 12 bases in between. The CDR3 runs to 14 residues. CDR1 is SGDLS, CDR2 YYNGEE, per germline. The CDR3: CASSPQPANTEAFF. The CDR3 region has the DNA TGTGCCAGCAGCCCCCAGCCCGCCAACACTGAAGCTTTCTTT.

The chain recombines TRBV6-1 with TRBJ1-2; 8 bases agree with TRBD1. Unmatched junction bases numbered 9, after V lost 5 bases and J lost 7 bases. From germline, CDR1 is MNHNS and CDR2 SASEGT. The CDR3 is 14 residues long. The CDR3 reads CASSPETGVGGYTF. CDR3 DNA sequence: TGTGCCAGCAGTCCGGAGACAGGGGTTGGTGGCTACACCTTC.

The genes are TRBV6-6 and TRBJ2-1, with D perhaps assigned TRBD1 or TRBD2 (6 bases each). CDR1 is MNHNY, CDR2 SVGAGI, per germline (reference sequence). Trimming shortened V by 7 bases and J by 8 bases, and 24 bases separated the two germline ends. The CDR3 has 16 amino acids. CDR3: CASTDGGSRWVDEQFF. The CDR3 DNA reads as TGTGCCAGCACCGACGGGGGCAGTAGATGGGTTGATGAGCAGTTCTTC.

V is TRBV29-1 and J is TRBJ1-2, with D hard to call. The V and J ends lost 2 bases and 2 bases respectively, with 6 bases between them. This CDR3 comprises 12 residues. The V gene's germline CDR1 is SQVTM and CDR2 ANQGSEA. The CDR3 DNA reads as TGCAGCGTTGAAAAACAGAACTATGGCTACACCTTC. It codes for CSVEKQNYGYTF.

This chain uses TRBV7-2 with TRBJ1-2, with a possible D match to TRBD1 (5 bases). The CDR3 contains 15 residues. Germline V CDR1 and CDR2: SGHTA, FQGNSA. Trimming removed 5 bases at V and 3 bases at J, with 16 bases between. CDR3 amino acids: CASSPKRTGDYGYTF. For the CDR3, the DNA is TGTGCCAGCAGCCCAAAAAGAACAGGAGACTATGGCTACACCTTC.

The rearrangement uses TRBV6-5 and TRBJ2-4; 11 bases match TRBD1. The germline gives CDR1 MNHEY, CDR2 SVGAGI. The V and J ends lost 5 bases and 8 bases, in that order; junction bases with no gene match: 5. This CDR3 contains 14 residues. Written as DNA, the CDR3 is TGTGCCAGCAGTCAGGGACAGGGGGTACACATTCAGTACTTC. The encoded protein is CASSQGQGVHIQYF.

The chain combines TRBV14 with TRBJ2-1, with TRBD1 as a possible D gene (6 bases). The CDR3 runs 17 residues. In germline, CDR1 is SGHDN, CDR2 FVKESK. V lost 4 bases and J 4 bases, leaving 20 bases between the germline ends. CDR3 amino acids: CASSPLVGTNRYNEQFF. Written as DNA, the CDR3 is TGTGCCAGCAGCCCCCTCGTAGGGACAAACCGTTACAATGAGCAGTTCTTC.

On this clone itself: Other DNA sequences from this sample encode an identical CDR3 as well. The chain recombines TRBV28 with TRBJ2-7, with D possibly TRBD2 on 6 matching bases. CDR1 and CDR2 from the germline V gene are MDHEN and SYDVKM. The CDR3 contains 12 residues. V dropped 7 bases and J dropped 2 bases, with 9 bases sitting between them. For the CDR3, the DNA is TGTGCCAGCATGCGCGGGGCCTACGAGCAGTACTTC. Translated: CASMRGAYEQYF. The variable domain in full, completed from reference TRBV28 and TRBJ2-7, reads DVKVTQSSRYLVKRTGEKVFLECVQDMDHENMFWYRQDPGLGLRLIYFSYDVKMKEKGDIPEGYSVSREKKERFSLILESASTNQTSMYLCASMRGAYEQYFGPGTRLTVT.

The V gene is TRBV5-1, the J gene TRBJ2-3; 7 nucleotides match TRBD1. The germline V gene encodes CDR1 SGHRS and CDR2 YFSETQ. The junction had 3 bases not matched to a gene; V was cut back by 3 bases and J by 2 bases. CDR3 length: 14 residues. The CDR3 loop is CASSYDRVTDTQYF. The CDR3 DNA sequence: TGCGCCAGCAGCTATGACAGGGTCACAGATACGCAGTATTTT.

J is TRBJ2-5 and V is TRBV6-6; D is unresolved. V was cut by 0 bases and J by 6 bases, with 11 bases left in between. CDR1 MNHNY and CDR2 SVGAGI come from the germline V gene (reference sequence). This CDR3 is 14 amino acids long. The CDR3 nucleotides are TGTGCCAGCAGTTACTCGAGGACGTCGCAGACCCAGTACTTC. It yields the protein CASSYSRTSQTQYF.

The count of this clone is one. The rearrangement joins TRBV19 to TRBJ1-1, with TRBD1 matching 10 bases. This CDR3 comprises 16 residues. The V and J ends lost 3 bases and 4 bases, in that order; junction bases with no gene match: 8. The germline CDR1 and CDR2 sequences are LNHDA and SQIVND (reference sequence). Here the CDR3 reads CASSMSGQGVSTEAFF. The DNA of the CDR3 is TGTGCCAGTAGTATGAGCGGACAGGGGGTCAGCACTGAAGCTTTCTTT.

The CDR3 nucleotides are TGCGCCAGCAGCTTGGGACTAGCGGGAGGGCAGGGAGATACGCAGTATTTT. This encodes CASSLGLAGGQGDTQYF. The chain uses TRBV5-1 and TRBJ2-3; 14 bases line up with TRBD2. Germline trimming cut 0 bases from V and 5 bases from J; bases unmatched to any gene: 5. Germline CDR1 reads SGHRS; CDR2 reads YFSETQ. This CDR3 contains 17 residues.

This clone was detected only once. This chain joins TRBV9 and TRBJ1-3, with D perhaps TRBD1 (5 bases). The CDR3 loop spans 16 amino acids. V was trimmed by 0 bases and J by 0 bases, leaving 10 bases between them. Germline CDR1 SGDLS, CDR2 YYNGEE. The chain's CDR3 is CASSVGGSISGNTIYF. For the CDR3, the DNA is TGTGCCAGCAGCGTAGGGGGGTCTATCTCTGGAAACACCATATATTTT. The variable domain in full, completed from reference TRBV9 and TRBJ1-3, reads DSGVTQTPKHLITATGQRVTLRCSPRSGDLSVYWYQQSLDQGLQFLIQYYNGEERAKGNILERFSAQQFPDLHSELNLSSLELGDSALYFCASSVGGSISGNTIYFGEGSWLTVV.

The rearrangement links TRBV7-3 to TRBJ2-3; 11 nucleotides match TRBD2. This CDR3 comprises 15 residues. The germline gives CDR1 SGHTA, CDR2 FQGTGA. Trimming removed 2 bases from V and 6 bases from J; junction bases left unmatched: 4. In DNA form, the CDR3 reads TGTGCCAGCAGCTTAGTAGCGGGAGGGTCCGATACGCAGTATTTT. This gives the protein CASSLVAGGSDTQYF.

This chain connects TRBV6-6 to TRBJ2-1, with 11 bases aligning to TRBD2. The CDR3 has 16 amino acids. J lost 2 bases, V lost 4 bases, and 4 bases had no gene match. Germline V lookup: CDR1 MNHNY, CDR2 SVGAGI (reference sequence). The DNA for the CDR3 is TGTGCCAGCAGTTTACGACTAGCGGGACCCTACAATGAGCAGTTCTTC. It translates to CASSLRLAGPYNEQFF.

As concerns this clone: This CDR3 is also generated by other DNA sequences in the sample. The chain has TRBV5-1 and TRBJ2-7; 7 bases map to TRBD1. The CDR3 is 12 amino acids. Trimming at V came to 2 bases and at J to 6 bases, leaving 2 bases not matched to a gene. The germline V gene has CDR1 SGHRS and CDR2 YFSETQ. This CDR3 is CASSFPGGEQYF. The CDR3 DNA reads as TGCGCCAGCAGCTTTCCAGGGGGCGAGCAGTACTTC. Variable domain in full (rest from reference TRBV5-1 and TRBJ2-7): KAGVTQTPRYLIKTRGQQVTLSCSPISGHRSVSWYQQTPGQGLQFLFEYFSETQRNKGNFPGRFSGRQFSNSRSEMNVSTLELGDSALYLCASSFPGGEQYFGPGTRLTVT.

The chain is built from TRBV6-1 and TRBJ1-1; 9 bases align to TRBD1. This CDR3 is built from 15 residues. From germline, CDR1 is MNHNS and CDR2 SASEGT. After removal of 5 bases from V and 1 base from J, the junction contained 5 bases not matched to a gene. CDR3 coding DNA: TGTGCCAGCAGTTTGACAGGGGGTGGGAACACTGAAGCTTTCTTT. It translates to CASSLTGGGNTEAFF.

The V gene is TRBV5-4, the J gene TRBJ2-7; 8 bases map to TRBD1. The CDR3 is made up of 14 amino acids. The germline CDR1 and CDR2 sequences are SGHNT and YYREEE (reference sequence). Trimming removed 4 bases from V and 4 bases from J; junction bases left unmatched: 7. CDR3 DNA: TGTGCCAGCAGCGCAGACAGGGGTGGATACGAGCAGTACTTC. It specifies CASSADRGGYEQYF.

This rearrangement joins TRBV19 to TRBJ1-1; D is perhaps TRBD1 (5 bases). The V and J ends lost 4 bases and 10 bases respectively, with 19 bases between them. CDR3 length: 14 amino acids. Germline V gene sequence: CDR1 LNHDA, CDR2 SQIVND (reference sequence). In DNA, the CDR3 is TGTGCCAGTAGTACCGGGGCCGGAGCACTAATAGCTTTCTTT. This translates into CASSTGAGALIAFF.

The rearrangement links TRBV30 to TRBJ2-7; possible D gene TRBD2, 5 bases. Between the trimmed V and J ends, which lost 0 bases and 6 bases, there was a span of 24 bases. The CDR3 contains 17 residues. Germline lookup yields CDR1 GTSNPN and CDR2 SVGIG (reference sequence). The CDR3 here is CAWSVRMVLGLRGEQYF. For the CDR3, the DNA is TGTGCCTGGAGTGTACGAATGGTTTTAGGGCTTCGGGGCGAGCAGTACTTC.